These 13 T cell receptor beta chains share one sample of origin, sequenced in a study of T cell repertoires in cytomegalovirus infection. TCRdb processed the reads anew with MiXCR; each CDR3 protein has one entry. Among around 330,000 distinct CDR3 sequences listed, roughly 15% were seen once. Sequenced: PBMCs. These receptors were obtained from a human donor in good health (CMV status not recorded). Some clones in this sample may be carry-over from other donors' samples.

The chain is built from TRBV2 and TRBJ1-1, with D unclear. The germline V gene encodes CDR1 SNHLY and CDR2 FYNNEI. Trimming pared 5 bases from V and 4 bases from J, leaving 8 bases between. CDR3 length: 12 amino acids. CDR3 sequence: CASSWEVTEAFF. The CDR3 nucleotides read TGTGCCAGCAGTTGGGAGGTCACTGAAGCTTTCTTT.

V is TRBV4-1 and J is TRBJ1-2; tentatively, D is TRBD1 (5 bases). The germline V and J ends were trimmed by 4 bases and 2 bases, with 14 bases remaining between them. The CDR3 has 15 residues. The V gene's germline CDR1 is MGHRA and CDR2 YSYEKL. CDR3 residues: CASSPLGVGNYGYTF. CDR3 nucleotide sequence: TGCGCCAGCAGCCCCTTGGGGGTGGGGAACTATGGCTACACCTTC.

This clonotype was detected only a few times. V is TRBV5-4 and J is TRBJ1-1, with 10 bases that match TRBD1. V was pared by 7 bases and J by 3 bases, with 9 bases of the junction left unmatched. Germline V gives CDR1 SGHNT, CDR2 YYREEE (reference sequence). The CDR3 covers 15 residues. CDR3 nucleotides: TGTGCCAGCTTAGACAGGGGGCTTATCGACACTGAAGCTTTCTTT. Amino acid sequence: CASLDRGLIDTEAFF.

This sequence joins TRBV6-5 and TRBJ1-2; 10 bases fit TRBD1. V trimming: 2 bases; J trimming: 6 bases; junction bases outside the gene matches: 9. Germline V lookup: CDR1 MNHEY, CDR2 SVGAGI. The CDR3 length is 16 residues. CDR3 nucleotide sequence: TGTGCCAGCAGTTACACAACGGGACAGGGGTACGATGGCTACACCTTC. It encodes CASSYTTGQGYDGYTF.

This clonotype was seen ten or more times. The genes are TRBV7-8 and TRBJ2-3, with unresolved D. Germline CDR1 is SGHVS and CDR2 is FQNEAQ. The CDR3 loop spans 12 amino acids. Trimming stripped 5 bases from V and 2 bases from J, with 5 bases between. CDR3 loop: CASSNPTDTQYF. In DNA, the CDR3 is TGTGCCAGCAGCAACCCCACAGATACGCAGTATTTT.

V gene TRBV27 combines with J gene TRBJ1-1; D remains unclear. The V and J ends lost 3 bases and 1 base respectively, with 9 bases between them. Looked up from germline, CDR1 is MNHEY and CDR2 is SMNVEV (reference sequence). The CDR3 runs 14 residues. The CDR3 spells CASSLFSENTEAFF. The CDR3 DNA sequence: TGTGCCAGCAGTTTGTTCAGCGAGAACACTGAAGCTTTCTTT.

The V gene is TRBV20-1, the J gene TRBJ2-3, with 9 positions matching TRBD2. Germline V CDR1 and CDR2: DFQATT, SNEGSKA (reference sequence). J gave up 0 bases and V 5 bases, and 3 bases lay outside the gene matches. This CDR3 comprises 14 residues. Here the CDR3 DNA reads TGCAGTGCTTCGACTAGCGGTAGCACAGATACGCAGTATTTT. Residues: CSASTSGSTDTQYF.

About this clonotype: Sequence at one end of the junction differs from germline and may be a read error. V and J are TRBV7-7 and TRBJ2-2, with D unclear. The CDR3 consists of 11 residues. Germline V gene data show CDR1 as SSHAT and CDR2 as FNYEAQ (reference sequence). This CDR3 is CASSFNGELFF. In DNA, the CDR3 is TGTGCTAGCAGCTTTAATGGGGAGCTGTTTTTT.

Only a few counts were recorded for this clonotype. The V and J genes are TRBV6-1 and TRBJ1-5; D is ambiguous. With 5 bases removed from V and 10 bases from J, the gap between germline ends came to 15 bases. Looked up from germline, CDR1 is MNHNS and CDR2 is SASEGT. The length of the CDR3 is 13 residues. CDR3 bases: TGTGCCAGCAGTCCAGGACCCGGGGAACCCCAGCATTTT. This translates into CASSPGPGEPQHF.

For this clonotype: The final CDR3 position lacks the conserved phenylalanine or tryptophan, pointing to a likely read error. The chain recombines TRBV7-8 with TRBJ2-7; TRBD2 matches 10 bases. The germline V gene encodes CDR1 SGHVS and CDR2 FQNEAQ. The CDR3 contains 15 residues. The V gene end was trimmed by 1 base and the J gene end by 9 bases; junction bases not matched to a gene: 9. CDR3 region: CASSLVAGGSRGQYY. CDR3 coding DNA: TGTGCCAGCAGCTTAGTAGCGGGGGGTAGCCGGGGGCAGTACTAC.

This clonotype was counted many times. This rearrangement joins TRBV12-5 to TRBJ2-2; 10 nucleotides match TRBD1. The CDR3 totals 14 residues. Trimming at V came to 7 bases and at J to 5 bases, leaving 4 bases not matched to a gene. The germline gives CDR1 LGHNT, CDR2 FRNRAP. As DNA, the CDR3 is TGTGCTAGTGTCGGGACAGGGGATACCGGGGAGCTGTTTTTT. It encodes CASVGTGDTGELFF.

This clonotype was counted only a few times. The chain employs TRBV6-6 and TRBJ2-1; unclear D gene. With 7 bases removed from V and 5 bases from J, the gap between germline ends came to 6 bases. Germline assignment: CDR1 MNHNY and CDR2 SVGAGI (reference sequence). CDR3 length equals 11 residues. DNA for the CDR3: TGTGCCAGCACCCAGGACAATGAGCAGTTCTTC. As protein: CASTQDNEQFF.

Only a few counts were recorded for this clonotype. V usage is TRBV28 and J usage is TRBJ1-1; TRBD1 aligns across 8 bases. V lost 1 base, J lost 6 bases, and 4 bases stayed unmatched. The CDR3 covers 14 residues. In germline, CDR1 is MDHEN, CDR2 SYDVKM. In nucleotides, the CDR3 is TGTGCCAGCAGTTTATTTACAGGGGGGGCTGAAGCTTTCTTT. Residues: CASSLFTGGAEAFF.